This T cell receptor (beta chain) stems from a study of cytomegalovirus exposure and HLA in healthy donors. PCR primers comprised 60 Vbeta and 13 Jbeta primers. Profiling relied on immunoSEQ multiplex PCR, and the TCRdb table lists in-frame clones only, not all of them. The sample lists nearly 200,000 clones, roughly 77% seen once, with approximately 0.4% in the top ten. This clonotype was obtained from a male donor in good health and CMV-seropositive. Sequenced sample: PBMCs.

The CDR3 DNA reads as TGTGCCAGCAGTAAAGGGACAGGGGGCTACGAGCAGTACTTC. It encodes CASSKGTGGYEQYF. The chain has TRBV6-5 and TRBJ2-7; 11 bases align to TRBD1. Germline CDR1 reads MNHEY; CDR2 reads SVGAGI. V was pared by 5 bases and J by 3 bases, with 3 bases of the junction left unmatched. The CDR3 has 14 residues.